This T cell receptor beta chain was captured in a study of post-analysis software for immune sequencing data. The study, taken as a whole, reports: Under the F measure, samples that were prepared in one batch clustered strongly together. The normalized Chao1 diversity of multiple sclerosis patients was significantly lower than that of controls.

This clonotype was observed many times. The antigen is undetermined. cDNA libraries of TCR beta carried unique molecular identifiers. The source material, roughly 0.9 to 11 million T cells, gave rise to about 520,000 cDNA molecules. MiXCR, applied by TCRdb to the PCR reads, yields one record per CDR3 protein. Of about 260,000 distinct CDR3 sequences listed, 36% are singletons. Sequenced material: blood. The clonotype was recovered from a girl between 10 and 17 years old with multiple sclerosis.

CDR3 coding DNA: TGTGCCAGCAGCCATAATAGCGGGAGCCGGTTCGCAGAGACCCAGTACTTC. This translates into CASSHNSGSRFAETQYF. V and J are TRBV14 and TRBJ2-5, with TRBD2 matching 9 bases. Germline CDR1 is SGHDN and CDR2 is FVKESK. The V and J ends lost 3 bases and 4 bases, in that order; junction bases with no gene match: 12. CDR3 length equals 17 residues.